Below, 20 T cell receptor beta chains from the same sample are listed, as sequenced in a study of blood T cell repertoires in COVID-19. The table came from immunoSEQ multiplex PCR; TCRdb's copy has only in-frame clones and leaves some out. The profile covers approximately 150,000 clones, with approximately 90% appearing a single time and around 5% taken by the ten largest. Material: peripheral blood. These receptors were collected from a human donor in a cohort sampled during active COVID-19.

This clone has only one observation. This rearrangement joins TRBV3-1 (or the pseudogene TRBV3-2) to TRBJ2-5; 10 bases are a match to TRBD2. V lost 0 bases to trimming and J lost 3 bases; unmatched junction nucleotides: 4. Germline V gene lookup returns CDR1 LGHDT and CDR2 YNNKEL (reference sequence). The CDR3 contains 16 residues. As DNA, the CDR3 is TGTGCCAGCAGCCAAGACACAGCGGGGGGGGAAGAGACCCAGTACTTC. Translation gives CASSQDTAGGEETQYF.

The rearrangement joins TRBV10-3 to TRBJ2-7; 10 bases align to TRBD2. V gave up 5 bases and J gave up 0 bases; unmatched junction bases: 1. The CDR3 runs 14 residues. Germline CDR1 ENHRY, CDR2 SYGVKD. CDR3 sequence: CAISPSGSSYEQYF. CDR3 DNA: TGTGCCATCAGTCCTAGCGGGAGCTCCTACGAGCAGTACTTC.

This clone was seen only once. The rearrangement uses TRBV7-3 and TRBJ1-1, with D possibly being TRBD1 (5 bases). The length of the CDR3 is 15 residues. V was trimmed by 2 bases and J by 1 base, leaving 11 bases between them. Germline CDR1 reads SGHTA; CDR2 reads FQGTGA. This CDR3 reads CASSLEVGRNTEAFF. DNA of the CDR3: TGTGCCAGCAGCTTAGAGGTGGGGCGGAACACTGAAGCTTTCTTT.

The CDR3 DNA sequence: TGTGCCATCAGTGAAGAGGAGGGACTAGCGGAAAACAATGAGCAGTTCTTC. It yields the protein CAISEEEGLAENNEQFF. This chain uses TRBV10-3 with TRBJ2-1; TRBD2 aligns across 11 bases. The CDR3 contains 17 residues. Germline CDR1 ENHRY, CDR2 SYGVKD. The junction had 9 bases not matched to a gene; V was cut back by 3 bases and J by 5 bases.

This sequence joins TRBV29-1 and TRBJ1-1; D uncertain. Deletions cut 3 bases from V and 2 bases from J, with 7 bases between. This CDR3 is 12 amino acids long. Germline values: CDR1 SQVTM, CDR2 ANQGSEA. The CDR3 DNA is TGCAGCGTTGACGGGGATAACACTGAAGCTTTCTTT. It is translated as CSVDGDNTEAFF.

CDR3 sequence: CASSKYPGQPYEQYF. DNA of the CDR3: TGTGCCAGCAGTAAATATCCGGGACAGCCCTACGAGCAGTACTTC. The chain has TRBV27 and TRBJ2-7, with 7 bases fitting TRBD1. V shed 5 bases, J shed 2 bases, and the junction held 9 bases outside the gene matches. The CDR3 has 15 residues. The germline V gene encodes CDR1 MNHEY and CDR2 SMNVEV (reference sequence).

The rearrangement uses TRBV6-5 and TRBJ2-7; 7 bases agree with TRBD2. Germline loops: CDR1 MNHEY, CDR2 SVGAGI. The trim removed 5 bases at V and 2 bases at J, leaving 3 bases unmatched. This CDR3 spans 13 amino acids. Here the CDR3 DNA reads TGTGCCAGCAGTACGGGGGGACCCTACGAGCAGTACTTC. It translates to CASSTGGPYEQYF.

The J gene is TRBJ2-7, the V gene TRBV6-1; 14 nucleotides line up with TRBD2. With 3 bases clipped from V and 3 bases from J, the junction kept 10 bases outside the gene matches. The CDR3 has 18 amino acids. The germline V gene encodes CDR1 MNHNS and CDR2 SASEGT. The CDR3 DNA reads as TGTGCCAGCAGTGACCAAAACCCGGGACTAGCGGGAGACTACGAGCAGTACTTC. It codes for CASSDQNPGLAGDYEQYF.

CDR3 sequence (DNA): TGTGCCAGCAGTTATGGCGGGTACTACGAGCAGTACTTC. Encoded protein: CASSYGGYYEQYF. The genes are TRBV6-2 or TRBV6-3 and TRBJ2-7; a possible D gene is TRBD2 (5 bases). The CDR3 is made up of 13 amino acids. From germline, CDR1 is MNHEY and CDR2 SVGEGT. V gave up 3 bases and J gave up 3 bases, with 9 bases separating them.

The gene calls are TRBV19 and TRBJ1-3, with 7 bases fitting TRBD1. Germline-derived CDR1 and CDR2 are LNHDA and SQIVND (reference sequence). CDR3 size: 14 residues. Unmatched junction bases numbered 2, after V lost 6 bases and J lost 0 bases. The CDR3: CASRGQHSGNTIYF. Written as DNA, the CDR3 is TGTGCCAGTAGGGGACAGCACTCTGGAAACACCATATATTTT.

This clone was detected only once. J is TRBJ1-1 and V is TRBV2; TRBD1 is a possible D gene (5 bases). From germline, CDR1 is SNHLY and CDR2 FYNNEI. Trimming took 6 bases from V and 8 from J, leaving 7 bases between them. The CDR3 has 10 amino acids. CDR3 nucleotides: TGTGCCAGCAGGGGGGGGGAAGCTTTCTTT. This codes for CASRGGEAFF.

The J gene is TRBJ1-4, the V gene TRBV5-1, with D possibly TRBD1 on 6 matching bases. CDR1 is SGHRS and CDR2 is YFSETQ in the germline V gene. The V and J ends lost 0 bases and 7 bases respectively, with 13 bases between them. CDR3 length: 15 residues. The CDR3 nucleotides are TGCGCCAGCAGCTTGGCGAAGGACAGTGGTGAAAAACTGTTTTTT. Amino acids: CASSLAKDSGEKLFF.

This chain joins TRBV18 and TRBJ2-3; possibly TRBD1 for D (6 bases). The V and J ends lost 6 bases and 2 bases respectively, with 9 bases between them. In germline, CDR1 is KGHSH, CDR2 LQKENI. CDR3 size: 13 residues. CDR3 sequence: CASSRTATDTQYF. CDR3 coding DNA: TGTGCCAGCTCTCGGACAGCCACAGATACGCAGTATTTT.

This clone was counted a single time. The gene calls are TRBV9 and TRBJ1-2; D unclear. Germline CDR1 SGDLS, CDR2 YYNGEE. The CDR3 is 13 amino acids. Trimming pared 0 bases from V and 3 bases from J, leaving 6 bases between. This CDR3 reads CASSVEQDYGYTF. For the CDR3, the DNA is TGTGCCAGCAGCGTAGAACAAGACTATGGCTACACCTTC.

V is TRBV7-6 and J is TRBJ2-3; 14 bases line up with TRBD2. CDR1 SGHVS and CDR2 FNYEAQ come from the germline V gene. V shed 6 bases and J 2 bases; nucleotides not matched to a gene: 7. The CDR3 covers 17 residues. The CDR3 DNA reads TGTGCCAGCAGTTCGGGACTAGCGGGAGTTAACACAGATACGCAGTATTTT. It codes for CASSSGLAGVNTDTQYF.

The chain recombines TRBV6-2 or TRBV6-3 with TRBJ1-5, with TRBD1 identical over 8 bases. Germline values: CDR1 MNHEY, CDR2 SVGEGT. V lost 5 bases, J lost 0 bases, and 9 bases stayed unmatched. This CDR3 has 17 residues. The CDR3, as DNA: TGTGCCAGCAGTCTGGACAGGGTGGGGTATAGCAATCAGCCCCAGCATTTT. Encoded protein: CASSLDRVGYSNQPQHF.

The gene calls are TRBV4-1 and TRBJ2-5; 9 bases are shared with TRBD2. Losses at the gene ends were 0 bases for V and 3 bases for J; bases not matched to a gene: 2. The CDR3 has 15 amino acids. In germline, CDR1 is MGHRA, CDR2 YSYEKL. The CDR3 DNA sequence: TGCGCCAGCAGCCAAGAACTAGCGGGTAAAGAGACCCAGTACTTC. This sequence encodes CASSQELAGKETQYF.

The gene calls are TRBV9 and TRBJ2-3; a weak D match, TRBD2 (5 bases). Trimming cost V 4 bases and J 0 bases, with 9 bases left between them. The CDR3 spans 14 residues. CDR1 is SGDLS and CDR2 is YYNGEE in the germline V gene. CDR3 DNA: TGTGCCAGCAGCCGACGGACTAGCACAGATACGCAGTATTTT. It translates to CASSRRTSTDTQYF.

CDR3 bases: TGTGCCAGCAGCTCCGGGACAGGGGAAGAGACCCAGTACTTC. Amino acid sequence: CASSSGTGEETQYF. The rearrangement joins TRBV7-2 to TRBJ2-5; TRBD1 aligns across 10 bases. Unmatched junction bases numbered 2, after V lost 4 bases and J lost 3 bases. Germline CDR1 is SGHTA and CDR2 is FQGNSA. The CDR3 extends over 14 amino acids.

The chain combines TRBV7-2 with TRBJ2-2, with D unresolved. Trimming left V 3 bases short and J 4 bases short, with 9 bases between. There are 14 residues in the CDR3. From germline, CDR1 is SGHTA and CDR2 FQGNSA. The CDR3 DNA sequence: TGTGCCAGCAGCTTTACTCTATTCACCGGGGAGCTGTTTTTT. Translated: CASSFTLFTGELFF.